The 9 T cell receptor beta chains below come from one sample, sequenced in a study of T cell changes during pregnancy in multiple sclerosis. Data came from immunoSEQ multiplex PCR; TCRdb stores just in-frame clones and leaves some out. The sample includes about 38,000 clones, over 85% of them seen just once. Specimen: CD4+ T cells from peripheral blood mononuclear cells, collected before pregnancy. The receptors were sampled from a female donor with multiple sclerosis, enrolled in a pregnancy study.

The rearrangement uses TRBV18 and TRBJ2-7; TRBD2 agrees at 7 bases. The CDR3 is 14 residues long. Germline CDR1 reads KGHSH; CDR2 reads LQKENI. V lost 0 bases, J lost 7 bases, and 6 bases stayed unmatched. The chain's CDR3 is CASSPPPEGGEQYF. The DNA of the CDR3 is TGTGCCAGCTCACCACCCCCGGAGGGAGGGGAGCAGTACTTC.

The chain recombines TRBV19 with TRBJ2-3, with 7 bases aligning to TRBD2. Trimming removed 0 bases from V and 2 bases from J; junction bases left unmatched: 11. The CDR3 consists of 18 residues. Germline V gives CDR1 LNHDA, CDR2 SQIVND (reference sequence). CDR3: CASSIDSRREGFTDTQYF. DNA of the CDR3: TGTGCCAGTAGTATAGATTCCCGGAGGGAGGGTTTCACAGATACGCAGTATTTT.

The chain has TRBV18 and TRBJ2-3, with 12 bases lining up with TRBD2. The CDR3 spans 16 residues. CDR1 and CDR2 from the germline V gene are KGHSH and LQKENI. After removal of 3 bases from V and 6 bases from J, the junction contained 7 bases not matched to a gene. CDR3 residues: CASSPTTSGGRDTQYF. The CDR3 DNA reads as TGTGCCAGCTCACCTACTACTAGCGGGGGGCGTGATACGCAGTATTTT.

This chain links TRBV30 with TRBJ2-6; D gene uncertain. The CDR3 runs 13 residues. The germline V gene encodes CDR1 GTSNPN and CDR2 SVGIG (reference sequence). V lost 5 bases, J lost 4 bases, and 9 bases lay in between. DNA for the CDR3: TGTGCCTGGGAGAGAATGGGGGCCAACGTCCTGACTTTC. This encodes CAWERMGANVLTF.

The chain links TRBV5-6 to TRBJ2-4, with D possibly TRBD1 on 6 matching bases. Looked up from germline, CDR1 is SGHDT and CDR2 is YYEEEE. The CDR3 consists of 15 residues. V was clipped by 5 bases and J by 0 bases, with 12 bases between them. In DNA, the CDR3 is TGTGCCAGCAGTGTAACAGGGTCAGCCAAAAACATTCAGTACTTC. As protein: CASSVTGSAKNIQYF.

This clone was counted once. The rearrangement joins TRBV5-1 to TRBJ1-1; D is ambiguous. Deletions cut 1 base from V and 5 bases from J, with 9 bases between. The germline V gene encodes CDR1 SGHRS and CDR2 YFSETQ. The CDR3 is 13 amino acids. The CDR3 protein is CASSLYGGTEAFF. CDR3 sequence (DNA): TGCGCCAGCAGCTTGTACGGAGGTACTGAAGCTTTCTTT.

The rearrangement uses TRBV27 and TRBJ1-1; D perhaps matches TRBD1 (5 bases). CDR3 length: 14 amino acids. Between the trimmed V and J ends, which lost 3 bases and 8 bases, there was a span of 16 bases. Germline V CDR1 and CDR2: MNHEY, SMNVEV (reference sequence). CDR3: CASSFSRAGSEAFF. In DNA, the CDR3 is TGTGCCAGCAGTTTTTCTAGGGCAGGGTCCGAAGCTTTCTTT.

The V call is TRBV11-2, the J call TRBJ1-2, with TRBD1 as a possible D gene (5 bases). Germline V gives CDR1 SGHAT, CDR2 FQNNGV. V was pared by 8 bases and J by 0 bases, with 19 bases between. This CDR3 comprises 16 residues. This CDR3 reads CASGQPGLKTNYGYTF. For the CDR3, the DNA is TGTGCCAGCGGTCAACCGGGACTGAAGACTAACTATGGCTACACCTTC.

The chain joins TRBV19 to TRBJ1-4, with 9 positions matching TRBD1. Germline V gene data show CDR1 as LNHDA and CDR2 as SQIVND (reference sequence). The ends lost 4 bases at V and 2 bases at J; junction bases unmatched: 2. The CDR3 extends over 15 amino acids. CDR3 coding DNA: TGTGCCAGTAGTAGCGACAGGGGGACTAATGAAAAACTGTTTTTT. This encodes CASSSDRGTNEKLFF.